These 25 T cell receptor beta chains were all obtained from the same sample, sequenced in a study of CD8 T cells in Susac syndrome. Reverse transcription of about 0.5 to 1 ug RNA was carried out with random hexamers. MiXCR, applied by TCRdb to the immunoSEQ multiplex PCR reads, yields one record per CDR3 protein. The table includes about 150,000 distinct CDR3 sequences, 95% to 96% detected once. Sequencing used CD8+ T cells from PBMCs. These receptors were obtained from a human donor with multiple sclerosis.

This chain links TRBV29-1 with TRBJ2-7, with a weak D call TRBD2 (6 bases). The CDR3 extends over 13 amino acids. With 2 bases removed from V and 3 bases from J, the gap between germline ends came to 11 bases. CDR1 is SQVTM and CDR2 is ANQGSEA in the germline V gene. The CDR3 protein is CSVELKGGYEQYF. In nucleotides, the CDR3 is TGCAGCGTTGAATTAAAGGGAGGCTACGAGCAGTACTTC.

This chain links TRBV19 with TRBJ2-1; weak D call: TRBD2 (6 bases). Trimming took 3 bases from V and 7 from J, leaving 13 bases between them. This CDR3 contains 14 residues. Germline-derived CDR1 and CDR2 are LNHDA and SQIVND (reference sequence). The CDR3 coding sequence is TGTGCCAGTAGTATGGGAGTGGGGGGAAATGAGCAGTTCTTC. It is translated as CASSMGVGGNEQFF.

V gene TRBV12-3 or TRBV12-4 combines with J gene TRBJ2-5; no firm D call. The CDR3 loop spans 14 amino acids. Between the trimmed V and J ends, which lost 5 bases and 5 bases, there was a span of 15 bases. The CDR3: CASSTDPGVETQYF. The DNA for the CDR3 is TGTGCCAGCAGTACCGACCCCGGCGTGGAGACCCAGTACTTC.

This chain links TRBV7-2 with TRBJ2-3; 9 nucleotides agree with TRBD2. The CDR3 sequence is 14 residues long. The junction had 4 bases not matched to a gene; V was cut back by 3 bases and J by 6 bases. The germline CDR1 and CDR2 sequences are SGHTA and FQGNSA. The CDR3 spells CASSFSGGGDTQYF. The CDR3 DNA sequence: TGTGCCAGCAGCTTTAGCGGGGGCGGGGATACGCAGTATTTT.

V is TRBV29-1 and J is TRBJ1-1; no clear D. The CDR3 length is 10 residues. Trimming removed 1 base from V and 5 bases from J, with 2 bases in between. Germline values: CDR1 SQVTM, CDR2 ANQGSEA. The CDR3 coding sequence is TGCAGCGTTGAAGCAACTGAAGCTTTCTTT. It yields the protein CSVEATEAFF.

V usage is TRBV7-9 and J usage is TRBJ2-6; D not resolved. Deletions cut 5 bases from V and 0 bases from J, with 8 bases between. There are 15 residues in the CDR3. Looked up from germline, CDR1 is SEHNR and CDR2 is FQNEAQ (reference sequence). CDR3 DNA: TGTGCCAGCAGCGTTGATTTCTCTGGGGCCAACGTCCTGACTTTC. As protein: CASSVDFSGANVLTF.

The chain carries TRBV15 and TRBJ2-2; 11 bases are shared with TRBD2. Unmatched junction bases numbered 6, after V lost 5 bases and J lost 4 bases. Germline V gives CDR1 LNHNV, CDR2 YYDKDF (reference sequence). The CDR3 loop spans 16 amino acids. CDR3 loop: CATSGPTSGITGELFF. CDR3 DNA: TGTGCCACCAGCGGACCGACTAGCGGGATCACCGGGGAGCTGTTTTTT.

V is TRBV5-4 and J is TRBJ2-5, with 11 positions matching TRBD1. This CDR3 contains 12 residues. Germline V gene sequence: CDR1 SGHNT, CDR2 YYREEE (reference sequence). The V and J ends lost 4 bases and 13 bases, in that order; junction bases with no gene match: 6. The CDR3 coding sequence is TGTGCCAGCAGCCTGGGACAGGGGGTCACGTACTTC. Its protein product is CASSLGQGVTYF.

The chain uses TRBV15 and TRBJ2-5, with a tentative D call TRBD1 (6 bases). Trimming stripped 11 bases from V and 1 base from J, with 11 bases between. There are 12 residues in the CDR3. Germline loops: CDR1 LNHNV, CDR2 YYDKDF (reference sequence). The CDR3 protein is CASQGSQETQYF. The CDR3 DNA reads TGTGCCTCCCAGGGGTCCCAAGAGACCCAGTACTTC.

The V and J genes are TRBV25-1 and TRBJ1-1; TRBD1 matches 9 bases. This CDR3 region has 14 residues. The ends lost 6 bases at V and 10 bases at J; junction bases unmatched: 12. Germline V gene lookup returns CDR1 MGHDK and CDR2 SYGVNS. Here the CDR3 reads CASSDPPGQGPAFF. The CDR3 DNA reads TGTGCCAGCAGCGACCCCCCCGGACAGGGGCCAGCTTTCTTT.

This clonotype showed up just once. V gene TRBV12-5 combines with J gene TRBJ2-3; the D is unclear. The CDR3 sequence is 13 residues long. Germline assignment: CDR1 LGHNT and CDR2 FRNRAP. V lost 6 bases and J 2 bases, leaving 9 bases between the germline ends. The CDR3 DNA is TGTGCTAGTGGATATCTCTACACAGATACGCAGTATTTT. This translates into CASGYLYTDTQYF.

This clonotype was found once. CDR3: CAWSSEPFPEGYTF. The DNA for the CDR3 is TGTGCCTGGAGTTCTGAACCGTTCCCCGAGGGCTACACCTTC. The chain carries TRBV30 and TRBJ1-2; D remains unclear. The CDR3 covers 14 residues. Germline V gene sequence: CDR1 GTSNPN, CDR2 SVGIG (reference sequence). V dropped 2 bases and J dropped 8 bases, with 18 bases sitting between them.

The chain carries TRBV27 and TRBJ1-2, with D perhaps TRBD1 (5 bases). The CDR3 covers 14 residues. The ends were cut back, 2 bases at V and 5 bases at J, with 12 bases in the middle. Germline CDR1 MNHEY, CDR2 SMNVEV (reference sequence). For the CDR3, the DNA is TGTGCCAGCAGTTTAAGGGACGGAGGATATGGCTACACCTTC. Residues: CASSLRDGGYGYTF.

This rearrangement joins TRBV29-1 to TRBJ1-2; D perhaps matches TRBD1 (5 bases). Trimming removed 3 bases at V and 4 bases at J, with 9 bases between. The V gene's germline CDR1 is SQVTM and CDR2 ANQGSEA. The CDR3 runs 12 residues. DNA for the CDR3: TGCAGCGTTGAGCGGGGGACCTATGGCTACACCTTC. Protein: CSVERGTYGYTF.

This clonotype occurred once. CDR3: CASSGGIPYEQYV. The CDR3 nucleotides are TGTGCCAGCAGTGGGGGGATCCCCTACGAGCAGTACGTC. The genes are TRBV25-1 and TRBJ2-7, with D perhaps given as TRBD1 or TRBD2 (5 bases each). The CDR3 has 13 residues. The V end lost 4 bases, the J end lost 2 bases, and 9 bases lay between the germline ends. Germline V gene data show CDR1 as MGHDK and CDR2 as SYGVNS.

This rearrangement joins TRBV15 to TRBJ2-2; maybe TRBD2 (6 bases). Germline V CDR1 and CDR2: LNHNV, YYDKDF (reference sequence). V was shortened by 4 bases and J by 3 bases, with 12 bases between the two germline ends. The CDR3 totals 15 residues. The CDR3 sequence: CATSNSRLDTGELFF. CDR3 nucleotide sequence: TGTGCCACCAGCAACTCGAGACTAGACACCGGGGAGCTGTTTTTT.

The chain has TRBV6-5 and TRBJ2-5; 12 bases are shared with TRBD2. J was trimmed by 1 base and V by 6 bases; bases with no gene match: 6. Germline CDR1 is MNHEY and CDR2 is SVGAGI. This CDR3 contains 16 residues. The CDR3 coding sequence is TGTGCCAGCAGCTACGGGACTAGCGGGCGCCAAGAGACCCAGTACTTC. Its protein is CASSYGTSGRQETQYF.

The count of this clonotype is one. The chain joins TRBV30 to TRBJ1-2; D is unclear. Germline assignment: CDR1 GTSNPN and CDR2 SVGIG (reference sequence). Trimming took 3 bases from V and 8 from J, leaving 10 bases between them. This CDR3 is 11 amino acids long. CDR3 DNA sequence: TGTGCCTGGAGGGCCCCGGTAGGCTACACCTTC. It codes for CAWRAPVGYTF.

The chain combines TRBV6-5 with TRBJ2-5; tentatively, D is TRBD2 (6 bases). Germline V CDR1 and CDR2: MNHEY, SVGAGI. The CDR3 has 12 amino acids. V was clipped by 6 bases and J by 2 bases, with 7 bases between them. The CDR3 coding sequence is TGTGCCAGCAGAGGACTACAAGAGACCCAGTACTTC. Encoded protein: CASRGLQETQYF.

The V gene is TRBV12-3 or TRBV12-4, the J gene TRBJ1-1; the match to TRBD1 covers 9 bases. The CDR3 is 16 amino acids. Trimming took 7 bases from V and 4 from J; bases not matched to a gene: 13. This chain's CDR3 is CASILAGTGYFTEAFF. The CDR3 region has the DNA TGTGCCAGCATCCTGGCAGGGACAGGGTATTTCACTGAAGCTTTCTTT.

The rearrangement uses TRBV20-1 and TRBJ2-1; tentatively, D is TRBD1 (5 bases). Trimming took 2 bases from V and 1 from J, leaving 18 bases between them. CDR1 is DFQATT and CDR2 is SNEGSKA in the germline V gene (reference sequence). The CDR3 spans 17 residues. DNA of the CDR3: TGCAGTGCTAGACCCTCCGCGACAGAGAAGTCCTACAATGAGCAGTTCTTC. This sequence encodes CSARPSATEKSYNEQFF.

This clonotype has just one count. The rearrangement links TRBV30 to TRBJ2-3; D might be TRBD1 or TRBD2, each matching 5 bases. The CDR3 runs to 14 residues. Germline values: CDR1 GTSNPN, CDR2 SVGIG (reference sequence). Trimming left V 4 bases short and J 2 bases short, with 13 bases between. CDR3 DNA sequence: TGTGCCTGGAAGGCCGGGGCACACACAGATACGCAGTATTTT. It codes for CAWKAGAHTDTQYF.

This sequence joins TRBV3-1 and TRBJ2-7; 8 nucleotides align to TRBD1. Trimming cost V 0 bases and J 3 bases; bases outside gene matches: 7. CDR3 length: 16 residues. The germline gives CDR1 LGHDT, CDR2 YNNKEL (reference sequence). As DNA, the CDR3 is TGTGCCAGCAGCCAAGACGACAGGGGACCCCTCTACGAGCAGTACTTC. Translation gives CASSQDDRGPLYEQYF.

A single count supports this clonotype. The CDR3 spells CASTHGEGDDGYTF. The CDR3 nucleotides read TGTGCCAGCACCCATGGAGAGGGGGACGATGGCTACACCTTC. The chain links TRBV12-3 or TRBV12-4 to TRBJ1-2; D may be TRBD1 (6 bases). The CDR3 has 14 amino acids. Trimming removed 7 bases at V and 6 bases at J, with 18 bases between.

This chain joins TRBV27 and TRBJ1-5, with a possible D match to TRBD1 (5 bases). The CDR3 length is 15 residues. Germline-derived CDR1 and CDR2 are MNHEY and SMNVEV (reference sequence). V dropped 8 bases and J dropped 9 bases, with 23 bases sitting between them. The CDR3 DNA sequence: TGTGCCAGCGGCCAAATCCAGGGAGACTACCGGCCCCAGCATTTT. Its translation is CASGQIQGDYRPQHF.